This TCR beta chain was found in a study of blood T cell repertoires in COVID-19. Across the whole study: Samples came from the United States, Italy and Spain, spanning acute and convalescent COVID-19. PBMCs, B-cell-depleted T cells, or T cells were the source of the cDNA or gDNA that made up the material.

In the original processing: Cell counts per sample came from amplifying reference gene primers. Libraries were prepared by immunoSEQ multiplex PCR; TCRdb keeps only in-frame clonotypes and omits some of them. The V and J calls and the clone size are those of that table, but D and trimming were determined from the DNA. The sample records more than 250,000 clones, about 84% being singletons. The TCR originated in a woman aged 45-65 years with acute or convalescent COVID-19. The sample consisted of peripheral blood.

CDR3 sequence (DNA): TGTGCCAGCAGTTTAGGGGGCGGGCTCTACAATGAGCAGTTCTTC. It encodes CASSLGGGLYNEQFF. The chain is built from TRBV9 and TRBJ2-1, with 7 bases matching TRBD1. CDR1 is SGDLS and CDR2 is YYNGEE in the germline V gene. The length of the CDR3 is 15 residues. V was clipped by 5 bases and J by 3 bases; unmatched bases: 8.